A single sample gave rise to the 17 T cell receptor beta chains below, sequenced in a study of shared clonotypes between healthy human individuals. Clones were sequenced by immunoSEQ multiplex PCR, and TCRdb holds only the in-frame ones, with some missing. The sample contains approximately 700,000 clones, less than 80% of which appear only once. The sample taken for sequencing was memory CD4+ T cells sorted from blood. Described subset: CD45RA-negative fraction. These receptors originate from a woman aged 25 to 39 in good health.

In its sample, this clone was seen a few times. J is TRBJ2-5 and V is TRBV2; possibly TRBD2 for D (5 bases). The V end lost 2 bases, the J end lost 3 bases, and 10 bases lay between the germline ends. Germline CDR1 SNHLY, CDR2 FYNNEI. The CDR3 is 14 amino acids. The CDR3 region has the DNA TGTGCCAGCAGTGAAACGGGGTGGGAAGAGACCCAGTACTTC. Translating it yields CASSETGWEETQYF. The whole variable domain, filled in from reference TRBV2 and TRBJ2-5, reads EPEVTQTPSHQVTQMGQEVILRCVPISNHLYFYWYRQILGQKVEFLVSFYNNEISEKSEIFDDQFSVERPDGSNFTLKIRSTKLEDSAMYFCASSETGWEETQYFGPGTRLLVL.

This clone was seen only a few times. The V and J genes are TRBV5-1 and TRBJ2-1; 7 nucleotides line up with TRBD1. V lost 4 bases and J lost 0; bases outside the gene matches: 4. The CDR3 runs 15 residues. Germline lookup yields CDR1 SGHRS and CDR2 YFSETQ. The CDR3 region has the DNA TGCGCCAGCAGCGCACAGGGGAACTCCTACAATGAGCAGTTCTTC. Translating it yields CASSAQGNSYNEQFF.

The rearrangement links TRBV7-2 to TRBJ1-1, with D unresolved. The germline CDR1 and CDR2 sequences are SGHTA and FQGNSA. V was cut by 4 bases and J by 0 bases, with 6 bases left in between. This CDR3 spans 13 amino acids. CDR3 nucleotide sequence: TGTGCCAGCAGCTCACACATGAACACTGAAGCTTTCTTT. It encodes CASSSHMNTEAFF.

The rearrangement uses TRBV29-1 and TRBJ2-3; TRBD2 matches 8 bases. CDR3 length equals 14 residues. CDR1 is SQVTM and CDR2 is ANQGSEA in the germline V gene. V shed 4 bases and J 4 bases; nucleotides not matched to a gene: 7. CDR3 region: CSVGLAINSDTQYF. The CDR3 DNA reads as TGCAGCGTTGGACTAGCGATAAACTCAGATACGCAGTATTTT.

The chain combines TRBV19 with TRBJ1-3; D call uncertain. Germline V gives CDR1 LNHDA, CDR2 SQIVND (reference sequence). CDR3 length: 12 residues. Trimming shortened V by 8 bases and J by 0 bases, and 5 bases separated the two germline ends. CDR3 sequence reads: CASGPSGNTIYF. Here the CDR3 DNA reads TGTGCCAGTGGGCCCTCTGGAAACACCATATATTTT. The full variable domain, with the rest looked up from reference TRBV19 and TRBJ1-3, is DGGITQSPKYLFRKEGQNVTLSCEQNLNHDAMYWYRQDPGQGLRLIYYSQIVNDFQKGDIAEGYSVSREKKESFPLTVTSAQKNPTAFYLCASGPSGNTIYFGEGSWLTVV.

The chain uses TRBV28 and TRBJ2-7; 12 bases line up with TRBD1. Per germline, CDR1 MDHEN and CDR2 SYDVKM. With V trimmed by 7 bases and J by 5 bases, 6 bases remained unmatched. CDR3 length equals 14 residues. The CDR3 protein is CASMTGQGADEQYF. In DNA form, the CDR3 reads TGTGCCAGCATGACGGGACAGGGGGCTGACGAGCAGTACTTC.

This clone was seen at least ten times. V is TRBV28 and J is TRBJ1-1; D not resolved. The CDR3 consists of 13 residues. Germline values: CDR1 MDHEN, CDR2 SYDVKM. Trimming cost V 4 bases and J 2 bases, with 8 bases left between them. CDR3 region: CASSSRTNTEAFF. In DNA, the CDR3 is TGTGCCAGCAGTTCGAGGACCAACACTGAAGCTTTCTTT.

The V and J genes are TRBV2 and TRBJ1-1, with TRBD1 matching 8 bases. Looked up from germline, CDR1 is SNHLY and CDR2 is FYNNEI. The CDR3 contains 12 residues. J lost 6 bases, V lost 7 bases, and 4 bases had no gene match. The CDR3 loop reads CASTGQGAEAFF. In nucleotides, the CDR3 is TGTGCCAGCACCGGACAGGGAGCTGAAGCTTTCTTT.

The rearrangement uses TRBV28 and TRBJ1-5, with 10 bases lining up with TRBD1. Germline V lookup: CDR1 MDHEN, CDR2 SYDVKM. This CDR3 has 17 amino acids. V lost 6 bases to trimming and J lost 0 bases; unmatched junction nucleotides: 8. CDR3 sequence reads: CASRSGQGLSSNQPQHF. For the CDR3, the DNA is TGTGCCAGCAGGTCGGGACAGGGGTTGAGTAGCAATCAGCCCCAGCATTTT.

The V and J genes are TRBV5-1 and TRBJ1-1, with D tentatively TRBD1 (5 bases). Per the germline V gene, CDR1 is SGHRS and CDR2 is YFSETQ. The CDR3 has 13 amino acids. The ends were cut back, 4 bases at V and 4 bases at J, with 11 bases in the middle. CDR3 DNA: TGCGCCAGCAGCCCAGGGTTGGGCACTGAAGCTTTCTTT. Translating it yields CASSPGLGTEAFF.

CDR3 in amino acids: CASSLYPAGLQETQYF. As DNA, the CDR3 is TGTGCCAGCAGCTTGTACCCGGCAGGGCTACAAGAGACCCAGTACTTC. V gene TRBV5-6 combines with J gene TRBJ2-5; possibly TRBD1 for D (5 bases). Germline lookup yields CDR1 SGHDT and CDR2 YYEEEE. This CDR3 has 16 amino acids. Deletions cut 1 base from V and 2 bases from J, with 15 bases between.

The chain recombines TRBV7-8 with TRBJ1-5; possible D gene TRBD1, 6 bases. The CDR3 contains 13 residues. In germline, CDR1 is SGHVS, CDR2 FQNEAQ. Trimming left V 7 bases short and J 1 base short, with 8 bases between. The chain's CDR3 is CASKGGSNQPQHF. The CDR3 DNA sequence: TGTGCCAGCAAAGGGGGAAGCAATCAGCCCCAGCATTTT.

The chain combines TRBV4-2 with TRBJ2-1, with D perhaps matching TRBD2 (5 bases). CDR1 and CDR2 (germline): LGHNA, YNFKEQ. The CDR3 sequence is 15 residues long. V lost 0 bases and J lost 3, with 9 bases in between. The DNA for the CDR3 is TGTGCCAGCAGCCAAGACGAGGGAGACTACAATGAGCAGTTCTTC. Protein: CASSQDEGDYNEQFF.

This clone has only one observation. The V and J genes are TRBV7-2 and TRBJ2-1; D unclear. This CDR3 is built from 13 residues. Germline V gene sequence: CDR1 SGHTA, CDR2 FQGNSA. With 5 bases removed from V and 5 bases from J, the gap between germline ends came to 10 bases. The CDR3 loop reads CASSRWANNEQFF. CDR3 sequence (DNA): TGTGCCAGCAGCCGTTGGGCTAACAATGAGCAGTTCTTC. Full variable domain (rest looked up from reference TRBV7-2 and TRBJ2-1): GAGVSQSPSNKVTEKGKDVELRCDPISGHTALYWYRQSLGQGLEFLIYFQGNSAPDKSGLPSDRFSAERTGGSVSTLTIQRTQQEDSAVYLCASSRWANNEQFFGPGTRLTVL.

This clone has more than one count but fewer than ten. This chain links TRBV27 with TRBJ2-7, with TRBD1 as a possible D gene (5 bases). Per germline, CDR1 MNHEY and CDR2 SMNVEV (reference sequence). The CDR3 covers 12 residues. Between the trimmed V and J ends, which lost 10 bases and 5 bases, there was a span of 15 bases. For the CDR3, the DNA is TGTGCCACCTCAGGGCAATTTAACGAGCAGTACTTC. Translating it yields CATSGQFNEQYF.

The J gene is TRBJ1-4, the V gene TRBV28; TRBD1 might be the D (5 bases). The CDR3 length is 17 residues. Trimming cost V 3 bases and J 6 bases, with 20 bases left between them. CDR1 is MDHEN, CDR2 SYDVKM, per germline. Here the CDR3 DNA reads TGTGCCAGCAGTTTGAGGGACGGTAGGGAGACTGATGAAAAACTGTTTTTT. Amino acids: CASSLRDGRETDEKLFF.

V gene TRBV29-1 combines with J gene TRBJ2-5; D is unresolved. The V end was cut by 0 bases, the J end by 3 bases, with 8 bases between. The CDR3 sequence is 13 residues long. Germline V gene data show CDR1 as SQVTM and CDR2 as ANQGSEA. The CDR3 protein is CSVEEQLKETQYF. For the CDR3, the DNA is TGCAGCGTTGAAGAACAGCTGAAAGAGACCCAGTACTTC. The full variable domain, with the rest looked up from reference TRBV29-1 and TRBJ2-5, is SAVISQKPSRDICQRGTSLTIQCQVDSQVTMMFWYRQQPGQSLTLIATANQGSEATYESGFVIDKFPISRPNLTFSTLTVSNMSPEDSSIYLCSVEEQLKETQYFGPGTRLLVL.